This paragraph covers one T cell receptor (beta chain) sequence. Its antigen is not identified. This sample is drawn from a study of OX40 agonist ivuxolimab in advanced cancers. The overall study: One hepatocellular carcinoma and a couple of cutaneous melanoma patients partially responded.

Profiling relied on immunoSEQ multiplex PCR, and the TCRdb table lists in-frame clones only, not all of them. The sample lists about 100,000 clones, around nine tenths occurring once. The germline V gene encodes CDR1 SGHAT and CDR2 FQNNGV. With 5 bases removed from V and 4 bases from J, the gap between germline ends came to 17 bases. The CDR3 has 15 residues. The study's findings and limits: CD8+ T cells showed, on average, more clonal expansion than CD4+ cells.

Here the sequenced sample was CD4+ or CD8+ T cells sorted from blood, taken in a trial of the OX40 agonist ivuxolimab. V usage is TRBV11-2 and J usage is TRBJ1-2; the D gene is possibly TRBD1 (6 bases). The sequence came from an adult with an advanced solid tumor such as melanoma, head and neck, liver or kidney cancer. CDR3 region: CASSPPGTGPYGYTF. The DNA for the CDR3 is TGTGCCAGCAGCCCCCCTGGAACAGGGCCCTATGGCTACACCTTC.